One T cell receptor beta chain is described in this entry. Its matching antigen is unknown. The data originate from a study of T cell responses to AZD1222 COVID-19 vaccine. Clones were sequenced by immunoSEQ multiplex PCR, and TCRdb holds only the in-frame ones, with some missing. The data hold approximately 42,000 clones, with 70% to 90% observed a single time. General observations from the study: It was only after the peak T cell response that any repertoires were sampled. Spike regions recognized by vaccine-associated CD4 TCRs spanned the protein, led by 160-218 and 743-854.

Trimming cost V 3 bases and J 4 bases, with 12 bases left between them. CDR3 length: 14 amino acids. Germline lookup yields CDR1 ENHRY and CDR2 SYGVKD. Sequencing used peripheral blood, obtained 28 days after the second AZD1222 dose. The TCR comes from an adult who received the AZD1222 COVID-19 vaccine. V gene TRBV10-3 combines with J gene TRBJ1-1, with D maybe TRBD1 (6 bases). CDR3 region: CAISENRVGTEAFF. Written as DNA, the CDR3 is TGTGCCATCAGTGAAAACAGGGTGGGCACTGAAGCTTTCTTT.